The subject of this entry is one T cell receptor beta chain. Clones were read by immunoSEQ multiplex PCR, and TCRdb kept only the in-frame ones, dropping some. The data contain over 30,000 clones, approximately 87% of them seen just once; the ten biggest clones take up roughly 4%. V was shortened by 0 bases and J by 7 bases, with 10 bases between the two germline ends. Germline CDR1 is LGHNA and CDR2 is YSLEER. This CDR3 spans 15 amino acids. The data derive from a study of neoadjuvant anti-PD-1 for oral cavity cancer. Study-level information: Patients mostly received three to four biweekly nivolumab doses at 3 mg/kg before surgery.

These oral cavity squamous cell carcinomas were HPV-negative and locally advanced. The sample in question was PBMCs, obtained before nivolumab (anti-PD-1) treatment. The gene calls are TRBV4-3 and TRBJ1-6; D gene ambiguous. This TCR derives from a person aged 40-85 years with oral cavity squamous cell carcinoma. CDR3 DNA sequence: TGCGCCAGCAGCCAAGAATTATCGCCAAATTCACCCCTCCACTTT. Translated: CASSQELSPNSPLHF.